This is a list of T cell receptor beta chains from one sample in a study of blood T cells in healthy people across ages. TCRdb reprocessed the 5' RACE reads with MiXCR, giving one entry per CDR3 protein. The profile covers 650,000 to 1,000,000 distinct CDR3 sequences, with around 36% appearing a single time and 10% to 15% taken by the ten largest. Sequenced: blood. The source of these receptors is a young man in good health. The CDR3 runs from the conserved cysteine through the conserved F or W. The D gene is left open where the match is weak. Expanded clones are given a class, and other clones once, few, many or no size at all.

clone size,J gene,D gene,V gene,CDR3 protein,CDR3 DNA
many,TRBJ2-3,-,TRBV7-2,CASSLDVEGSTDTQYF,TGTGCCAGCAGCTTAGATGTGGAAGGAAGCACAGATACGCAGTATTTT
-,TRBJ1-1,TRBD1,TRBV10-3,CAISESGTGLAFF,TGTGCCATCAGTGAGTCGGGGACAGGCTTGGCTTTCTTT
-,TRBJ2-1,TRBD2,TRBV29-1,CSVEATSGGIDEQFF,TGCAGCGTTGAGGCAACTAGCGGGGGTATCGATGAGCAGTTCTTC
-,TRBJ1-4,-,TRBV27,CAGSPPGRNEKLFF,TGTGCCGGCAGTCCCCCGGGGCGTAATGAAAAACTGTTTTTT
-,TRBJ2-3,TRBD1,TRBV5-1,CASSLGTGVNTQYF,TGCGCCAGCAGCTTGGGGACAGGGGTTAATACGCAGTATTTT
few,TRBJ1-4,TRBD1,TRBV5-1,CASSLASTGGEKLFF,TGCGCCAGCAGCTTGGCCTCGACAGGGGGTGAAAAACTGTTTTTT
-,TRBJ1-2,-,TRBV7-9,CASSSRGAGYTF,TGTGCCAGCAGCTCCCGTGGGGCCGGCTACACCTTC
few,TRBJ2-5,-,TRBV6-5,CASSSRVAYQETQYF,TGTGCCAGCAGTTCAAGGGTGGCGTACCAAGAGACCCAGTACTTC
many,TRBJ2-1,TRBD1,TRBV20-1,CSAEGTGTYNEQFF,TGCAGTGCCGAGGGGACAGGCACCTACAATGAGCAGTTCTTC
-,TRBJ2-1,TRBD2,TRBV20-1,CSADPGLAAGSNVQFF,TGCAGTGCTGACCCGGGACTAGCGGCCGGGTCCAATGTGCAGTTCTTC
few,TRBJ2-5,-,TRBV6-1,CASKRGAQETQYF,TGTGCCAGCAAACGGGGGGCCCAAGAGACCCAGTACTTC
-,TRBJ2-7,TRBD1,TRBV7-9,CASSPWTGCSYEQYF,TGTGCCAGCAGCCCGTGGACAGGGTGCTCCTACGAGCAGTACTTC
many,TRBJ2-3,-,TRBV20-1,CSAREPEAGSDTQYF,TGCAGTGCTAGGGAACCCGAGGCAGGTTCAGATACGCAGTATTTT
-,TRBJ2-1,-,TRBV20-1,CSGETIFDAEQFF,TGCAGTGGGGAGACAATTTTCGACGCTGAGCAGTTCTTC
many,TRBJ2-3,-,TRBV7-2,CASSLPSLPQYF,TGTGCCAGCAGCTTGCCCTCATTACCGCAGTATTTT